This T cell receptor beta chain was sequenced during a study of T cells in Graves' hyperthyroidism and ophthalmopathy. RNA transcripts served as the template for amplifying TCR beta CDR3 regions. During a first-round RT-PCR of the TCR CDR3, the HTBI primer set was used. A single record per CDR3 protein comes from TCRdb applying MiXCR to the multiplex PCR reads. The sample carries some 350,000 distinct CDR3 sequences, roughly an eighth recorded once. The CDR3 is 16 amino acids. V was clipped by 0 bases and J by 1 base, with 12 bases between them. Germline values: CDR1 MNHEY, CDR2 SVGAGI. This clonotype has a count of ten or more.

This receptor was obtained from a middle-aged woman with Graves' ophthalmopathy. The sample comprised blood. V usage is TRBV6-5 and J usage is TRBJ1-2; perhaps TRBD1 as D (5 bases). CDR3 DNA: TGTGCCAGCAGTTACTCGTCAGGGAGAGATAACTATGGCTACACCTTC. The encoded protein is CASSYSSGRDNYGYTF.